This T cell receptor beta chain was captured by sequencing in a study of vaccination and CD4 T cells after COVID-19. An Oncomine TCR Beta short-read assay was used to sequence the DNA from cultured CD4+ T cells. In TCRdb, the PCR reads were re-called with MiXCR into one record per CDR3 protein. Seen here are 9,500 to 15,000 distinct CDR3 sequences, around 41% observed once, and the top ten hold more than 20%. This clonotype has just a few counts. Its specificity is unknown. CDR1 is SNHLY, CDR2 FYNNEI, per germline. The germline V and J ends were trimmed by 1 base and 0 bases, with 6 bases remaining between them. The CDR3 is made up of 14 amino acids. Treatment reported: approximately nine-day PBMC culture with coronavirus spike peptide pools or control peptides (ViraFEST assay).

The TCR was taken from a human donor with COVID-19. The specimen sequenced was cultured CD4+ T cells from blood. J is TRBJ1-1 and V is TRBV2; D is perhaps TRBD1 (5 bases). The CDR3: CASSEGGLNTEAFF. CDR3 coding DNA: TGTGCCAGCAGTGAAGGGGGACTGAACACTGAAGCTTTCTTT.